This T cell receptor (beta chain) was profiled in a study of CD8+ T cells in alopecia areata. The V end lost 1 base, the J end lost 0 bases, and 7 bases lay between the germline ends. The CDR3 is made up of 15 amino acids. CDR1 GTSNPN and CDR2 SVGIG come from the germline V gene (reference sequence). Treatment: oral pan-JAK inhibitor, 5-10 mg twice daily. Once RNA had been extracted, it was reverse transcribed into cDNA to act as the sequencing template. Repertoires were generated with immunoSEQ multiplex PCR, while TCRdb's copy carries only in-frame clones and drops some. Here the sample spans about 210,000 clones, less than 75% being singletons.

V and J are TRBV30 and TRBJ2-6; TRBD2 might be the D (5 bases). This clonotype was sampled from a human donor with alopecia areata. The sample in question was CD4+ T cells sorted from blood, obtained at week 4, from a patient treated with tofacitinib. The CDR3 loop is CAWSGRISGANVLTF. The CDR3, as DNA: TGTGCCTGGAGTGGGAGGATCTCTGGGGCCAACGTCCTGACTTTC.